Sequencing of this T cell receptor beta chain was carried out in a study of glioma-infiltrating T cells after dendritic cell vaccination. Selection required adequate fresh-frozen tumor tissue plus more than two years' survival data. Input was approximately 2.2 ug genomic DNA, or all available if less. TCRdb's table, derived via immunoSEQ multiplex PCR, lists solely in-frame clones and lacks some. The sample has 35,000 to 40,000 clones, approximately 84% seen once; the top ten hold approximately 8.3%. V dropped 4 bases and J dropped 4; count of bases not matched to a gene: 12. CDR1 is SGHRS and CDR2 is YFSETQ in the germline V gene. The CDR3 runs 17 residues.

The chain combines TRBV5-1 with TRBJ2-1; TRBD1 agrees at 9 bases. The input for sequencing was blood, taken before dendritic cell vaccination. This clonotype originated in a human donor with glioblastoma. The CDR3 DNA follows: TGCGCCAGCAGCCGAGGACAGGGGACGCCAAAATACAATGAGCAGTTCTTC. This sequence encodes CASSRGQGTPKYNEQFF.